This T cell receptor beta chain is drawn from a study of blood T cell repertoires in COVID-19 (dated by TCRdb to the early 2020s). Concerning the study at large: The collaborator samples originated in the United States, Italy and Spain and spanned the acute and convalescent phases of COVID-19. The material from the prospective study consisted of cDNA or gDNA derived from T cells, B-cell-depleted T cells, or PBMCs. Deeply sampled blood TCRbeta repertoires from subjects exposed to, actively infected with, or recovered from COVID-19 were included in the dataset. The repertoires were made available in a free public database intended to serve as a resource for research on the immune response to SARS-CoV-2. Samples were obtained from the ongoing ImmuneRACE study (first 160 participants) and from about 1,300 subjects provided by 6 global collaborators. Nearly every sample came with metadata listing a de-identified subject ID, COVID-19 status, age in years and sex. Where available, HLA class I and class II types were taken from metadata supplied by the sample provider and were not determined by assay-based typing.

Overall study outcomes, separate from this receptor: The quantity of clinical and demographic metadata differed by source and by participant and was supplied without curation.

Samples from volunteer blood donors who had recovered from COVID-19 were contributed by a second Seattle source. Each collaborating institution followed its own protocols to collect whole blood in K2EDTA tubes. For TCRbeta analysis, collaborator samples were shipped as frozen whole blood, as isolated PBMCs, or as DNA extracted from either sample type. Remarks on this clone: Its antigen specificity is not known. No base-level quality is on record; no much larger clone is a single base apart.

The V end gives up 4 bases and the J end 2 bases, leaving 7 bases in the junction not matched to a gene. Via the germline V gene, CDR1 is SQVTM and CDR2 ANQGSEA. From the cysteine through the phenylalanine, the CDR3 covers 16 amino acids. CDR3 DNA only is kept here, 48 bases in frame from base 1. TCRbeta CDR3 regions were amplified from genomic DNA using the immunoSEQ Assay, a bias-controlled multiplex PCR. The paper's data handling went like this. Within the assay, amplification of reference gene primers was used to estimate how many nucleated cells each sample contained. To quantify the absolute abundance of each unique TCRbeta CDR3 rearrangement, sequence reads were collapsed and filtered. For each sample, productive Simpson clonality was calculated by taking the square root of Simpson's diversity index across productive rearrangements. The source is immuneACCESS, and TCRdb retained only in-frame sequences with V and J called. Part of the clones is not carried over; for the studies checked, unresolved V genes explain less than half of this, and the remainder is unexplained. The V and J calls and clone size are taken from that table; D and trimming were inferred from the DNA. The sample table records approximately 240,000 clones; 80% to 85% of these occur just once. Of the sample, 3% to 3.5% falls within the top ten clones.

The specimen was peripheral blood. The TCR comes from a woman in her 30s who had recovered from COVID-19. The chain links TRBV29-1 with TRBJ2-7, with 14 junctional bases fitting TRBD2. CDR3 sequence: CSVGGLAGEVTYEQYF. The nucleotides are TGCAGCGTTGGGGGACTAGCGGGGGAGGTTACCTACGAGCAGTACTTC.